A single sample is the source of the 23 T cell receptor beta chains below, sequenced in a study of CD8 T cells in ankylosing spondylitis. TCRdb itself ran the 5' RACE reads through MiXCR, one entry per CDR3 protein. The table records around 120,000 distinct CDR3 sequences, roughly an eighth of them present only once. What was sequenced was blood, either unsorted or a sorted T cell fraction (not recorded which). These receptors were obtained from a female donor with ankylosing spondylitis or in good health (not recorded which).

V usage is TRBV11-2 and J usage is TRBJ2-7, with a possible D match to TRBD2 (5 bases). The V end was cut by 1 base, the J end by 4 bases, with 11 bases between. The germline V gene encodes CDR1 SGHAT and CDR2 FQNNGV. This CDR3 region has 14 residues. CDR3 nucleotides: TGTGCCAGCAGCTTAGCGGGAACCAAATACGAGCAGTACTTC. It specifies CASSLAGTKYEQYF.

The chain recombines TRBV2 with TRBJ1-6; the D is unclear. This CDR3 spans 18 amino acids. Germline V CDR1 and CDR2: SNHLY, FYNNEI. V was pared by 8 bases and J by 0 bases, with 20 bases between. The CDR3 region is CASFRSRNISSYNSPLHF. CDR3 bases: TGTGCCAGCTTCCGATCGCGGAATATCAGCTCCTATAATTCACCCCTCCACTTT.

This clonotype was seen more than once but under ten times. The CDR3 is CASSWGDRGQNEQFF. Written as DNA, the CDR3 is TGCGCCAGCAGCTGGGGGGATCGTGGGCAAAATGAGCAGTTCTTC. The chain uses TRBV5-1 and TRBJ2-1, with D maybe TRBD2 (6 bases). Germline assignment: CDR1 SGHRS and CDR2 YFSETQ. CDR3 length equals 15 residues. V dropped 3 bases and J dropped 7 bases, with 17 bases sitting between them.

This clonotype was picked up a small number of times. V is TRBV20-1 and J is TRBJ1-2, with D uncertain. Germline CDR1 and CDR2: DFQATT and SNEGSKA (reference sequence). Deletions cut 5 bases from V and 2 bases from J, with 18 bases between. The CDR3 sequence is 15 residues long. In DNA, the CDR3 is TGCAGTGCTTCATCTCAGACGATCGAAAACTATGGCTACACCTTC. Its protein product is CSASSQTIENYGYTF.

Notes on this clonotype: This may stem from a read error, because a much larger clone lies one nucleotide away. This sequence joins TRBV12-3 or TRBV12-4 and TRBJ1-1; D is undetermined. There are 12 residues in the CDR3. CDR3 bases: TGTGTCAGCAGTTTTGCTCAGACTGAAGCTTTCTTT. It codes for CVSSFAQTEAFF.

This clonotype was found a few times. The chain carries TRBV4-1 and TRBJ1-5, with D maybe TRBD1 (6 bases). From germline, CDR1 is MGHRA and CDR2 YSYEKL. V lost 6 bases to trimming and J lost 1 base, with 13 bases between them. This CDR3 comprises 15 residues. The CDR3 spells CASRPRQESNQPQHF. The CDR3 DNA reads as TGCGCCAGCAGACCTCGACAGGAGAGCAATCAGCCCCAGCATTTT.

This sequence joins TRBV18 and TRBJ2-3; 7 bases align to TRBD1. Germline V gene sequence: CDR1 KGHSH, CDR2 LQKENI. This CDR3 is 15 amino acids long. The V segment lost 1 base and the J segment 1 base; nucleotides outside the gene matches: 2. The CDR3 bases are TGTGCCAGCTCACCACTGCAGGGGGGCACAGATACGCAGTATTTT. The encoded protein is CASSPLQGGTDTQYF.

This rearrangement joins TRBV20-1 to TRBJ2-3; 8 bases fit TRBD1. The trim removed 7 bases at V and 7 bases at J, leaving 19 bases unmatched. There are 16 residues in the CDR3. The germline V gene encodes CDR1 DFQATT and CDR2 SNEGSKA (reference sequence). This CDR3 reads CSVLNPGTGVPYTQYF. The DNA for the CDR3 is TGCAGTGTTTTGAACCCCGGGACAGGCGTCCCGTATACGCAGTATTTT.

The V gene is TRBV20-1, the J gene TRBJ2-3, with a weak D call TRBD1 (6 bases). The length of the CDR3 is 14 residues. Germline values: CDR1 DFQATT, CDR2 SNEGSKA (reference sequence). The ends were cut back, 6 bases at V and 5 bases at J, with 18 bases in the middle. The CDR3 sequence: CSAPGTPVGDTQYF. The CDR3 DNA reads TGCAGTGCGCCCGGGACACCGGTGGGAGATACGCAGTATTTT.

In its sample, this clonotype was seen a few times. The chain couples TRBV21-1 to TRBJ2-1; whether TRBD2, the table's D call, matches the DNA was not checked. TRBV21-1 is described as a pseudogene. The CDR3 length is 16 residues. The CDR3 loop reads CASSKKEEWIYNEQFF. The CDR3 region has the DNA TGTGCCAGCAGCAAAAAGGAGGAGTGGATCTACAATGAGCAGTTCTTC.

This clonotype showed up just a few times. This chain connects TRBV12-3 or TRBV12-4 to TRBJ2-7; maybe TRBD2 (7 bases). CDR3 length: 15 residues. V dropped 5 bases and J dropped 0 bases, with 14 bases sitting between them. This chain's CDR3 is CASSGGLAASYEQYF. CDR3 coding DNA: TGTGCCAGCAGTGGGGGGCTAGCGGCCTCCTACGAGCAGTACTTC.

This clonotype has a handful of counts. V gene TRBV29-1 combines with J gene TRBJ2-7; no clear D gene. The CDR3 loop spans 13 amino acids. Looked up from germline, CDR1 is SQVTM and CDR2 is ANQGSEA. The germline V and J ends were trimmed by 4 bases and 0 bases, with 10 bases remaining between them. The CDR3 spells CSVVIGSSYEQYF. The CDR3 region has the DNA TGCAGCGTTGTTATTGGCAGCTCCTACGAGCAGTACTTC.

This clonotype appeared a single time. A much larger clone sits a single nucleotide away, making a read error possible. The V and J genes are TRBV12-3 or TRBV12-4 and TRBJ2-5, with 14 bases fitting TRBD2. This CDR3 has 15 residues. After removal of 6 bases from V and 4 bases from J, the junction contained 4 bases not matched to a gene. The CDR3 reads CASSPGLAGAETQYF. DNA for the CDR3: TGTGCCAGCAGCCCGGGACTAGCGGGAGCAGAGACCCAGTACTTC.

The chain has TRBV12-3 or TRBV12-4 and TRBJ1-4; D is possibly TRBD1 (6 bases). The length of the CDR3 is 14 residues. The V end was cut by 5 bases, the J end by 4 bases, with 11 bases between. CDR3 nucleotide sequence: TGTGCCAGCAGTCGGGACACGGTTAATGAAAAACTGTTTTTT. Its translation is CASSRDTVNEKLFF.

This clonotype was observed at least ten times. This chain connects TRBV5-1 to TRBJ1-4; D gene ambiguous. Trimming stripped 0 bases from V and 8 bases from J, with 11 bases between. Germline assignment: CDR1 SGHRS and CDR2 YFSETQ. This CDR3 is 14 amino acids long. Written as DNA, the CDR3 is TGCGCCAGCAGCTTGGACGGGATAGGAGAAAAACTGTTTTTT. This translates into CASSLDGIGEKLFF.

This clonotype was seen repeatedly, ten times or more. The chain has TRBV6-5 and TRBJ2-5; D is possibly TRBD1 (5 bases). There are 11 residues in the CDR3. CDR1 and CDR2 (germline): MNHEY, SVGAGI. V gave up 8 bases and J gave up 3 bases, with 7 bases separating them. The CDR3 DNA follows: TGTGCCAGCCAGACAGAAGAGACCCAGTACTTC. It specifies CASQTEETQYF.

This clonotype was detected ten times or more. J is TRBJ2-1 and V is TRBV10-3, with 10 bases identical to TRBD2. The CDR3 runs 15 residues. With V trimmed by 6 bases and J by 5 bases, 7 bases remained unmatched. CDR1 is ENHRY and CDR2 is SYGVKD in the germline V gene. The CDR3 here is CAIRLEREGNNEQFF. CDR3 DNA sequence: TGTGCCATCAGATTAGAGCGGGAGGGGAACAATGAGCAGTTCTTC.

This clonotype was counted between two and nine times. The J gene is TRBJ2-1, the V gene TRBV6-5; TRBD2 matches at 15 bases. The CDR3 runs 15 residues. V lost 4 bases to trimming and J lost 11 bases; unmatched junction nucleotides: 6. CDR1 MNHEY and CDR2 SVGAGI come from the germline V gene. The CDR3 loop reads CASSSPGLAGGKQFF. The DNA of the CDR3 is TGTGCCAGCAGTTCCCCGGGACTAGCGGGGGGTAAGCAGTTCTTC.

This clonotype was counted between two and nine times. The chain joins TRBV5-1 to TRBJ2-3, with 14 bases fitting TRBD2. The CDR3 runs to 17 residues. CDR1 SGHRS and CDR2 YFSETQ come from the germline V gene. J lost 5 bases, V lost 3 bases, and 8 bases had no gene match. CDR3 residues: CASSSWTSGGREDTQYF. In DNA, the CDR3 is TGCGCCAGCAGCTCCTGGACTAGCGGGGGGCGGGAAGATACGCAGTATTTT.

This clonotype was detected many times. This chain connects TRBV10-3 to TRBJ2-1, with TRBD1 matching 9 bases. The V gene end was trimmed by 7 bases and the J gene end by 7 bases; junction bases not matched to a gene: 8. CDR3 length: 14 amino acids. Germline assignment: CDR1 ENHRY and CDR2 SYGVKD. The CDR3 sequence is CAIKLGQGSNEQFF. The CDR3 region has the DNA TGTGCCATCAAACTGGGACAGGGTTCAAATGAGCAGTTCTTC.

The chain recombines TRBV12-3 or TRBV12-4 with TRBJ1-2, with D possibly being TRBD1 (5 bases). The germline V and J ends were trimmed by 6 bases and 0 bases, with 11 bases remaining between them. The CDR3 length is 14 residues. The CDR3 bases are TGTGCCAGCAGCCGCGGGGCCGCTAACTATGGCTACACCTTC. It yields the protein CASSRGAANYGYTF.

CDR3 DNA: TGTGCCAGCAGCTTAGTGGTGGGGGCATACACCGGGGAGCTGTTTTTT. Amino acids: CASSLVVGAYTGELFF. The chain has TRBV11-2 and TRBJ2-2, with TRBD1 as a possible D gene (6 bases). The germline V gene encodes CDR1 SGHAT and CDR2 FQNNGV. The CDR3 sequence is 16 residues long. V lost 1 base to trimming and J lost 3 bases, with 12 bases between them. Drawing the rest from reference TRBV11-2 and TRBJ2-2, the complete variable domain is EAGVAQSPRYKIIEKRQSVAFWCNPISGHATLYWYQQILGQGPKLLIQFQNNGVVDDSQLPKDRFSAERLKGVDSTLKIQPAKLEDSAVYLCASSLVVGAYTGELFFGEGSRLTVL.

Ten or more counts support this clonotype. This chain joins TRBV7-6 and TRBJ1-3; maybe TRBD1 (5 bases). Germline V CDR1 and CDR2: SGHVS, FNYEAQ. The CDR3 is 15 residues long. V lost 5 bases to trimming and J lost 3 bases, with 14 bases between them. The CDR3 reads CASSRRDGGGNTIYF. As DNA, the CDR3 is TGTGCCAGCAGCCGGAGGGACGGCGGTGGAAACACCATATATTTT. Complete variable domain (other parts from reference TRBV7-6 and TRBJ1-3): GAGVSQSPRYKVTKRGQDVALRCDPISGHVSLYWYRQALGQGPEFLTYFNYEAQQDKSGLPNDRFSAERPEGSISTLTIQRTEQRDSAMYRCASSRRDGGGNTIYFGEGSWLTVV.